The sequence of this T cell receptor (beta chain) was determined in a study of shared clonotypes between healthy human individuals. Study-wide findings and caveats: The donor pool, a small one, limited the genetic and exposure-history diversity represented. Incomplete sequencing of sorted subsets was indicated by rarefaction despite large depth.

The CD4+ fraction was divided into a CD45RA+ naive subset and a CD45RA-negative memory subset. Every subset had its genomic DNA shared out evenly among several immunoSEQ plates. The protocol was immunoSEQ multiplex PCR, while the TCRdb copy is restricted to in-frame clones and leaves out a portion. This sample has 2 million to 3 million clones, with 80% to 95% found just once. Notes on this clone: Its antigen is unidentified.

The CDR3 is made up of 16 amino acids. V lost 0 bases and J lost 0, with 9 bases in between. Germline CDR1 and CDR2: MNHNS and SASEGT. V gene TRBV6-1 combines with J gene TRBJ2-1, with D maybe TRBD2 (6 bases). The sequenced sample was naive CD4+ T cells from PBMCs. The sample's subset: CD45RA+ positively selected. The sequence derives from a man in his late teens or twenties in good health. Some clones in this sample may be carry-over from other donors' samples. The CDR3: CASSEAAGSSYNEQFF. The CDR3 nucleotides read TGTGCCAGCAGTGAAGCGGCCGGGAGCTCCTACAATGAGCAGTTCTTC.